This entry lists 22 T cell receptor beta chains sequenced from one sample in a study of beta chain features in type 1 diabetes. The antigens these receptors bind are not known. Whole-study results and caveats: TCRB CDR3s from Type 1 diabetes patients were moderately but significantly shorter in all four CD4+ subsets.

All of the isolated RNA was reverse transcribed, so expressed TCRB transcripts were sequenced. Generated by immunoSEQ multiplex PCR, the TCRdb table keeps only in-frame clones and is missing some. The sample comprises about 340,000 clones, around 9% of which are singletons, and approximately 1% rests with the top ten. Sequencing was done on a sample of central memory CD4+ T cells from blood. The receptors shown here come from a man younger than 40 with type 1 diabetes.

This chain uses TRBV18 with TRBJ1-5, with unresolved D. Trimming pared 1 base from V and 7 bases from J, leaving 8 bases between. Per the germline V gene, CDR1 is KGHSH and CDR2 is LQKENI. CDR3 length: 13 residues. CDR3 amino acids: CASSPRNDQPQHF. CDR3 coding DNA: TGTGCCAGCTCACCACGGAACGACCAGCCCCAGCATTTT.

This clone appeared a few times. The rearrangement joins TRBV28 to TRBJ1-2, with D possibly TRBD1 on 5 matching bases. V lost 5 bases and J lost 6, with 13 bases in between. The CDR3 is 13 amino acids. Germline-derived CDR1 and CDR2 are MDHEN and SYDVKM. This CDR3 reads CASSNDRLDGYTF. As DNA, the CDR3 is TGTGCCAGCAGTAACGACAGATTGGATGGCTACACCTTC.

This rearrangement joins TRBV5-6 to TRBJ2-2; 8 bases line up with TRBD2. The CDR3 runs to 15 residues. J was trimmed by 7 bases and V by 1 base; bases with no gene match: 6. The germline CDR1 and CDR2 sequences are SGHDT and YYEEEE. The CDR3 bases are TGTGCCAGCAGCTTGATATTAGCGGGGAGCGGGGAGCTGTTTTTT. This sequence encodes CASSLILAGSGELFF. The whole variable domain, filled in from reference TRBV5-6 and TRBJ2-2, reads DAGVTQSPTHLIKTRGQQVTLRCSPKSGHDTVSWYQQALGQGPQFIFQYYEEEERQRGNFPDRFSGHQFPNYSSELNVNALLLGDSALYLCASSLILAGSGELFFGEGSRLTVL.

This clone came up a few times. This sequence joins TRBV9 and TRBJ1-1, with D uncertain. Germline V lookup: CDR1 SGDLS, CDR2 YYNGEE. The germline V and J ends were trimmed by 3 bases and 0 bases, with 6 bases remaining between them. This CDR3 spans 13 amino acids. CDR3 bases: TGTGCCAGCAGCGCTCAGATGAACACTGAAGCTTTCTTT. It is translated as CASSAQMNTEAFF. Looking up the rest from reference TRBV9 and TRBJ1-1 gives the full variable domain: DSGVTQTPKHLITATGQRVTLRCSPRSGDLSVYWYQQSLDQGLQFLIQYYNGEERAKGNILERFSAQQFPDLHSELNLSSLELGDSALYFCASSAQMNTEAFFGQGTRLTVV.

The chain joins TRBV7-9 to TRBJ2-1, with D unclear. The V gene lost 4 bases and the J gene lost 6 bases, with 16 bases spanning the gap. Per the germline V gene, CDR1 is SEHNR and CDR2 is FQNEAQ (reference sequence). The length of the CDR3 is 15 residues. The CDR3 loop is CASSSNGAVRNEQFF. The CDR3 bases are TGTGCCAGCAGCTCGAATGGAGCCGTCCGCAATGAGCAGTTCTTC.

This clone was seen a few times. The CDR3 nucleotides read TGCGCCAGCAGTTATGGGAACACCGGGGAGCTGTTTTTT. It codes for CASSYGNTGELFF. This sequence joins TRBV10-1 and TRBJ2-2, with D hard to call. The CDR3 covers 13 residues. V lost 5 bases to trimming and J lost 1 base, with 5 bases between them. CDR1 and CDR2 (germline): WNHNN, SYGVQD (reference sequence).

This rearrangement joins TRBV7-2 to TRBJ1-3; D is unresolved. The V gene's germline CDR1 is SGHTA and CDR2 FQGNSA. There are 15 residues in the CDR3. V lost 4 bases and J lost 0, with 10 bases in between. The CDR3 loop reads CASSSTGNSGNTIYF. CDR3 nucleotides: TGTGCCAGCAGCTCGACGGGTAACTCTGGAAACACCATATATTTT.

This clone was found a few times. The J gene is TRBJ2-3, the V gene TRBV4-1; TRBD2 matches at 12 bases. Germline CDR1 MGHRA, CDR2 YSYEKL. Trimming removed 3 bases from V and 3 bases from J; junction bases left unmatched: 7. This CDR3 comprises 17 residues. The DNA for the CDR3 is TGCGCCAGCAGCCACAAGCGGACTAGCGGGGATACAGATACGCAGTATTTT. Amino acid sequence: CASSHKRTSGDTDTQYF.

The rearrangement joins TRBV7-2 to TRBJ2-7, with 9 positions matching TRBD2. V lost 1 base to trimming and J lost 3 bases; unmatched junction nucleotides: 4. Germline loops: CDR1 SGHTA, CDR2 FQGNSA. The CDR3 length is 15 residues. CDR3 DNA: TGTGCCAGCAGCTTAGGGAGCGGGGGGCACTACGAGCAGTACTTC. Its protein is CASSLGSGGHYEQYF.

V is TRBV30 and J is TRBJ1-6, with 8 bases matching TRBD1. The germline CDR1 and CDR2 sequences are GTSNPN and SVGIG (reference sequence). The CDR3 is made up of 16 amino acids. V gave up 6 bases and J gave up 0 bases; unmatched junction bases: 7. DNA of the CDR3: TGTGCCTGCCGACAGGGGAGTATCTCCTATAATTCACCCCTCCACTTT. It specifies CACRQGSISYNSPLHF. The full variable domain, with the rest looked up from reference TRBV30 and TRBJ1-6, is SQTIHQWPATLVQPVGSPLSLECTVEGTSNPNLYWYRQAAGRGLQLLFYSVGIGQISSEVPQNLSASRPQDRQFILSSKKLLLSDSGFYLCACRQGSISYNSPLHFGNGTRLTVT.

The chain employs TRBV30 and TRBJ2-7; D perhaps matches TRBD2 (6 bases). The CDR3 is 11 amino acids. The ends were cut back, 1 base at V and 9 bases at J, with 10 bases in the middle. The germline V gene encodes CDR1 GTSNPN and CDR2 SVGIG (reference sequence). CDR3 sequence: CAWSDRDWQYF. Written as DNA, the CDR3 is TGTGCCTGGAGTGACCGGGACTGGCAGTACTTC.

This clone was counted many times. V usage is TRBV11-2 and J usage is TRBJ2-5; maybe TRBD2 (6 bases). The CDR3 is 16 amino acids. V lost 5 bases to trimming and J lost 5 bases, with 21 bases between them. Per the germline V gene, CDR1 is SGHAT and CDR2 is FQNNGV. CDR3 nucleotide sequence: TGTGCCAGCAGCAGTCGCACGGAGCAAGGGAGGGAGACCCAGTACTTC. Its translation: CASSSRTEQGRETQYF.

CDR3 region: CASSLGSGSNTGELFF. CDR3 in DNA: TGTGCCAGCTCACTTGGTAGCGGATCGAACACCGGGGAGCTGTTTTTT. The chain uses TRBV18 and TRBJ2-2; D possibly corresponds to TRBD2 (6 bases). Deletions cut 4 bases from V and 0 bases from J, with 12 bases between. CDR1 is KGHSH and CDR2 is LQKENI in the germline V gene. This CDR3 spans 16 amino acids.

The chain employs TRBV28 and TRBJ2-1, with D possibly matching TRBD1 (5 bases). The CDR3 runs to 14 residues. V was shortened by 5 bases and J by 4 bases, with 12 bases between the two germline ends. Germline assignment: CDR1 MDHEN and CDR2 SYDVKM. CDR3 region: CASSRTLKYNEQFF. The CDR3 DNA sequence: TGTGCCAGCAGTCGGACACTCAAGTACAATGAGCAGTTCTTC.

For this clone: One end of the junction varies from germline; a read error may be responsible. The chain combines TRBV2 with TRBJ1-2; 8 nucleotides line up with TRBD1. CDR1 and CDR2 (germline): SNHLY, FYNNEI. The CDR3 sequence is 14 residues long. DNA of the CDR3: TGTGCCAGCAGGGAAGACAGGGGCAACTATGGCTACACCTTC. It specifies CASREDRGNYGYTF.

The sample holds many counts of this clone. The CDR3 region is CASGQGIANEKLFF. CDR3 DNA: TGTGCCAGCGGCCAGGGGATCGCTAATGAAAAACTGTTTTTT. The chain links TRBV7-2 to TRBJ1-4, with D possibly matching TRBD1 (6 bases). Germline-derived CDR1 and CDR2 are SGHTA and FQGNSA. The CDR3 covers 14 residues. Trimming shortened V by 8 bases and J by 3 bases, and 13 bases separated the two germline ends.

In this sample, this clone turned up a few times. CDR3 in DNA: TGTGCCTGGACCGGGGACGGCTCCTACGAGCAGTACTTC. Encoded protein: CAWTGDGSYEQYF. The chain uses TRBV30 and TRBJ2-7, with D perhaps TRBD1 or TRBD2 (5 bases each). Per the germline V gene, CDR1 is GTSNPN and CDR2 is SVGIG (reference sequence). V dropped 4 bases and J dropped 0 bases, with 10 bases sitting between them. The CDR3 is made up of 13 amino acids.

The chain combines TRBV6-6 with TRBJ2-7; 8 positions match TRBD1. Germline CDR1 MNHNY, CDR2 SVGAGI (reference sequence). Trimming at V came to 5 bases and at J to 5 bases, leaving 2 bases not matched to a gene. CDR3 length: 12 residues. The DNA for the CDR3 is TGTGCCAGCAGTGGACAGGGCGACGAGCAGTACTTC. Translation gives CASSGQGDEQYF.

This clone came up many times. This chain connects TRBV18 to TRBJ1-1; D gene ambiguous. The CDR3 length is 14 residues. Trimming took off 6 bases at V and 2 bases at J, with 13 bases between the two ends. CDR1 and CDR2 from the germline V gene are KGHSH and LQKENI. The CDR3 sequence is CASSRDSDNTEAFF. The CDR3, as DNA: TGTGCCAGCTCGAGGGATTCAGATAACACTGAAGCTTTCTTT. Full variable domain (remainder filled in from reference TRBV18 and TRBJ1-1): NAGVMQNPRHLVRRRGQEARLRCSPMKGHSHVYWYRQLPEEGLKFMVYLQKENIIDESGMPKERFSAEFPKEGPSILRIQQVVRGDSAAYFCASSRDSDNTEAFFGQGTRLTVV.

This clone was recorded a few times. This CDR3 is CASSVEGTSGGRSSGTDTQYF. CDR3 DNA sequence: TGTGCCAGCAGCGTAGAAGGCACTAGCGGGGGGAGATCTAGCGGCACAGATACGCAGTATTTT. The chain recombines TRBV9 with TRBJ2-3; the match to TRBD2 covers 12 bases. The V gene's germline CDR1 is SGDLS and CDR2 YYNGEE. J lost 1 base, V lost 0 bases, and 15 bases had no gene match. The CDR3 loop spans 21 amino acids.

The genes are TRBV7-2 and TRBJ2-7, with 7 bases fitting TRBD1. From germline, CDR1 is SGHTA and CDR2 FQGNSA. After removal of 5 bases from V and 7 bases from J, the junction contained 11 bases not matched to a gene. There are 14 residues in the CDR3. The CDR3 nucleotides are TGTGCCAGCAGCCAACGACAGGGCTCGGCGGAGCAGTACTTC. This sequence encodes CASSQRQGSAEQYF. The full variable domain, completed using reference TRBV7-2 and TRBJ2-7, is GAGVSQSPSNKVTEKGKDVELRCDPISGHTALYWYRQSLGQGLEFLIYFQGNSAPDKSGLPSDRFSAERTGGSVSTLTIQRTQQEDSAVYLCASSQRQGSAEQYFGPGTRLTVT.

This chain links TRBV6-1 with TRBJ2-2; the D gene is possibly TRBD2 (6 bases). The CDR3 runs 17 residues. Germline V gene sequence: CDR1 MNHNS, CDR2 SASEGT. Trimming removed 2 bases from V and 4 bases from J, with 17 bases in between. CDR3 sequence: CASSEFGVTEGTGELFF. CDR3 sequence (DNA): TGTGCCAGCAGTGAATTCGGCGTGACGGAGGGCACCGGGGAGCTGTTTTTT.